This T cell receptor beta chain was obtained from a study of CD8 T cells in Susac syndrome. Study-level information: Susac syndrome patients were untreated, on corticosteroids with some adding intravenous immunoglobulin, or on intravenous immunoglobulin only.

V was pared by 4 bases and J by 4 bases, with 4 bases between. This CDR3 contains 12 residues. Germline lookup yields CDR1 SEHNR and CDR2 FQNEAQ (reference sequence). After extraction with the RNeasy kit, about 0.45 to 1 ug of the RNA was reverse transcribed using random hexamers. TCRdb called the immunoSEQ multiplex PCR reads again in MiXCR, with one record for every CDR3 protein. The data hold around 95,000 distinct CDR3 sequences, with roughly 96% observed a single time. This rearrangement joins TRBV7-9 to TRBJ2-2; D is ambiguous. The TCR was taken from a human donor with Susac syndrome. The material sequenced was CD8+ T cells from PBMCs. CDR3 region: CASSSFTGELFF. The CDR3 DNA is TGTGCCAGCAGCTCCTTCACCGGGGAGCTGTTTTTT.